Sequencing of this T cell receptor (beta chain) was carried out in a study of vaccination and CD4 T cells after COVID-19. Study as a whole: A median of around 70 days (range 14 to 241) separated dose two from the taking of post-vaccine samples. The study's findings and limits: No early post-infection timepoints were studied, and convalescent patients studied were relatively few.

Turning to this clonotype: Its specificity is unknown.

The sample's treatment: approximately nine-day PBMC culture with coronavirus spike peptide pools or control peptides (ViraFEST assay). V was cut by 5 bases and J by 4 bases, with 14 bases left in between. This CDR3 spans 14 amino acids. Germline CDR1 reads SGHNT; CDR2 reads YENEEA. Oncomine TCR Beta short-read sequencing was applied to DNA from cultured CD4+ T cells. CD4+ T cells were cultured, and genomic DNA was extracted from them. TCRdb itself ran the PCR reads through MiXCR, one entry per CDR3 protein. The sample has under 5,000 distinct CDR3 sequences; roughly a third are singletons. This specimen consisted of CD4+ T cells from blood, cultured in vitro, obtained after SARS-CoV-2 vaccination. This clonotype was sampled from a human donor who had recovered from COVID-19. V usage is TRBV11-3 and J usage is TRBJ1-1, with a weak D call TRBD1 (6 bases). DNA for the CDR3: TGTGCCAGCAGCCTCAGGGGTTTCGTCACTGAAGCTTTCTTT. It specifies CASSLRGFVTEAFF.